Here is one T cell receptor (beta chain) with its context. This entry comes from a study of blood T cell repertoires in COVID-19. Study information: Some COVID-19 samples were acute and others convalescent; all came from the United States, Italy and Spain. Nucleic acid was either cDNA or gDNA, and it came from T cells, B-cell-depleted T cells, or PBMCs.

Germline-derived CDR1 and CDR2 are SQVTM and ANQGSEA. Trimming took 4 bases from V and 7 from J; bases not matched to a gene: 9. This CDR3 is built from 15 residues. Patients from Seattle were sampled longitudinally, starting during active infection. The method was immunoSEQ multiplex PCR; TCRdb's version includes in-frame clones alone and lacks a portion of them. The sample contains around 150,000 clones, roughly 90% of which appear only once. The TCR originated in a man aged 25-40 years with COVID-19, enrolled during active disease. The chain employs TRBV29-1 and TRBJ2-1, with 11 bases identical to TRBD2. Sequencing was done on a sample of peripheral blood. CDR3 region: CSVAPLAGGPNEQFF. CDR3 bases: TGCAGCGTTGCCCCTCTAGCGGGAGGCCCGAATGAGCAGTTCTTC.